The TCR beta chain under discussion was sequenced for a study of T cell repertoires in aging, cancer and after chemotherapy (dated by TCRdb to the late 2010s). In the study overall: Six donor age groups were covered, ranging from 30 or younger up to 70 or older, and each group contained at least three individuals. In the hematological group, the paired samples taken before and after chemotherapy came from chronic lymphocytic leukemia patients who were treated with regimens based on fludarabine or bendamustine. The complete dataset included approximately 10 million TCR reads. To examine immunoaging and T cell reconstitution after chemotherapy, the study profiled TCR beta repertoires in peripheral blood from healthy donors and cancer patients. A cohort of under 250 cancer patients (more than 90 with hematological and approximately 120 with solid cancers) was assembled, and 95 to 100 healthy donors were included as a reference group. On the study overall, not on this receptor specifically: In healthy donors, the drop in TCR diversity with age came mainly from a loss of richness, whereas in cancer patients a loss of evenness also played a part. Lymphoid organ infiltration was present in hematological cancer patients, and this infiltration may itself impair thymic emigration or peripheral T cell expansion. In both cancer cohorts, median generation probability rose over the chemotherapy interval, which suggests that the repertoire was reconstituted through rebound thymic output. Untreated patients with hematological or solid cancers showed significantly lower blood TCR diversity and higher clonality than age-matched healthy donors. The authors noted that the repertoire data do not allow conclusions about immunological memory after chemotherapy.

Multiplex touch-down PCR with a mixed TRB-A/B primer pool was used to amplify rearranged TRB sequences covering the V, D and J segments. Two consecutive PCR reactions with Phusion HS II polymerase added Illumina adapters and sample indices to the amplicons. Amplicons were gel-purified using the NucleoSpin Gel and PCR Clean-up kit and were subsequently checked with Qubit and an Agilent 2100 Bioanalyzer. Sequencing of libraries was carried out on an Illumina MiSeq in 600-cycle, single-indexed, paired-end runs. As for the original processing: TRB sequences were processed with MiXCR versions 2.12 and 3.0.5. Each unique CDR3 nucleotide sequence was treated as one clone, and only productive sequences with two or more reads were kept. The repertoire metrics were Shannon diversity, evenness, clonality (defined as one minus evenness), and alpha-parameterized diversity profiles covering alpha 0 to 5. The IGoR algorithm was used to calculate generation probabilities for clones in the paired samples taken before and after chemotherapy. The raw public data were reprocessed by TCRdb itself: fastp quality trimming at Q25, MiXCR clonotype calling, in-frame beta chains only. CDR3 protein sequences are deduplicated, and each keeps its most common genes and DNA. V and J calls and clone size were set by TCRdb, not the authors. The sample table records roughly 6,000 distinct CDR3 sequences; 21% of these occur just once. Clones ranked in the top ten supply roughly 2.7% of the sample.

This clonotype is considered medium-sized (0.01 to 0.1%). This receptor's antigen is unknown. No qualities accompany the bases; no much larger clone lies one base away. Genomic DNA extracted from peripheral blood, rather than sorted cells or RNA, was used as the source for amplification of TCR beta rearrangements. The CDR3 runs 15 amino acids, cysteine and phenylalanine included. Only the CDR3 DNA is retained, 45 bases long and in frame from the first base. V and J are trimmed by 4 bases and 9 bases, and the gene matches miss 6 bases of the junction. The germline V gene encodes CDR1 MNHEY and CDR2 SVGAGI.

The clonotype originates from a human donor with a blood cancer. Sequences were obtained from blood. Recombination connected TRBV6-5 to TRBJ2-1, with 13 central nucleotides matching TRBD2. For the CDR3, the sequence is CASSLTSGGYLEQFF. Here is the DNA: TGTGCCAGCAGTTTGACTAGCGGGGGGTATCTTGAGCAGTTCTTC.